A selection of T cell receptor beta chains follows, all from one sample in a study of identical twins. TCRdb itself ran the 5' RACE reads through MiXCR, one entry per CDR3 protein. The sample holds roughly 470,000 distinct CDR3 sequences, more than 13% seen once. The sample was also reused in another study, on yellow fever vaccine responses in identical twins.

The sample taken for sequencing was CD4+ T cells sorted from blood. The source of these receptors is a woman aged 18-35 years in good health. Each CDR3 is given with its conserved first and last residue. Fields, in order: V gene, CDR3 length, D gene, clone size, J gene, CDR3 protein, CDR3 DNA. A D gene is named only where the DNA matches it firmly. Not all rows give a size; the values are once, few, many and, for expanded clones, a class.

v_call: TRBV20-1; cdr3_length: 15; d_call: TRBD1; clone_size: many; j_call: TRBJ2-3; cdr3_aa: CSARGRDRGTDTQYF; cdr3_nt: TGCAGTGCTAGAGGGAGGGACAGGGGGACAGATACGCAGTATTTT
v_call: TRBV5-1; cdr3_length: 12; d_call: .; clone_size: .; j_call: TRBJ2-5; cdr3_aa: CASSIRGETQYF; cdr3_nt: TGCGCCAGCAGCATAAGGGGGGAGACCCAGTACTTC
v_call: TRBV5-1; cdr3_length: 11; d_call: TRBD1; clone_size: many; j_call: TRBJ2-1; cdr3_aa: CASSPTGYGFF; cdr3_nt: TGCGCCAGCAGCCCGACAGGGTATGGATTCTTC
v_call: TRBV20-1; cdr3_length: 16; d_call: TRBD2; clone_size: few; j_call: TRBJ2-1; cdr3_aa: CSARLAGGRIYNEQFF; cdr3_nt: TGCAGTGCGAGACTAGCGGGGGGGAGGATTTACAATGAGCAGTTCTTC
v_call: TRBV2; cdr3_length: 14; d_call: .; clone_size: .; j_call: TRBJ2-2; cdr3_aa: CASSKSPGTGELFF; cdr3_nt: TGTGCCAGCAGTAAGAGCCCGGGGACCGGGGAGCTGTTTTTT
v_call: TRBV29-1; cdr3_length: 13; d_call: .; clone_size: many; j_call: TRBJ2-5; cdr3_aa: CSVGGGIGETQYF; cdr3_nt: TGCAGCGTTGGAGGGGGGATCGGAGAGACCCAGTACTTC
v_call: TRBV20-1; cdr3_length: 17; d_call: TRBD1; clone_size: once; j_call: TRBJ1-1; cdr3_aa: CSAFLRDRGTTNTEAFF; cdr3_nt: TGCAGTGCTTTCCTCCGGGACAGGGGGACGACGAACACTGAAGCTTTCTTT
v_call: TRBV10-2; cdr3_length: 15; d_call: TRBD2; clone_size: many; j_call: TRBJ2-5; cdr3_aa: CASSRVAGAQETQYF; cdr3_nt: TGCGCCAGCAGCAGGGTAGCGGGGGCGCAAGAGACCCAGTACTTC
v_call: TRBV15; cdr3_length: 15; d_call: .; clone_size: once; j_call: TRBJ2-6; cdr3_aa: CATSPPGSGANVLTF; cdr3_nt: TGTGCCACCAGCCCGCCGGGGTCGGGGGCCAACGTCCTGACTTTC
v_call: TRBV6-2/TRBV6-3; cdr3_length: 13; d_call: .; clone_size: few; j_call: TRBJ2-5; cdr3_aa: CASRGTSPETQYF; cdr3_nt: TGTGCCAGCAGGGGGACATCACCGGAGACCCAGTACTTC
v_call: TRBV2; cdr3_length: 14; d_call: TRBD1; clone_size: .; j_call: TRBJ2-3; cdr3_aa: CASNHDRGPDTQYF; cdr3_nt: TGTGCCAGCAACCATGACAGGGGGCCAGATACGCAGTATTTT
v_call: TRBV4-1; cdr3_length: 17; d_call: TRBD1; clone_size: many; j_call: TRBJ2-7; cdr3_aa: CASSQVGGGANSYEQYF; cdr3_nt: TGCGCCAGCAGCCAAGTAGGGGGCGGTGCAAACTCCTACGAGCAGTACTTC
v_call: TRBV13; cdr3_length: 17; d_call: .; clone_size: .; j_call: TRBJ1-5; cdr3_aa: CASSLARQGDSNQPQHF; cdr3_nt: TGTGCCAGCAGCTTAGCGAGGCAGGGTGATAGCAATCAGCCCCAGCATTTT
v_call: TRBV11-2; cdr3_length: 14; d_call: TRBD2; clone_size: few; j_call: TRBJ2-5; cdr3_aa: CASSATSGGETQYF; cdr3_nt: TGTGCCAGCAGCGCGACTAGCGGTGGGGAGACCCAGTACTTC
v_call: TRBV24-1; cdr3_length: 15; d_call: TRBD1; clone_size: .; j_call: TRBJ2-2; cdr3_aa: CASGTGGSNTGELFF; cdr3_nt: TGTGCCTCCGGGACAGGGGGTTCGAACACCGGGGAGCTGTTTTTT
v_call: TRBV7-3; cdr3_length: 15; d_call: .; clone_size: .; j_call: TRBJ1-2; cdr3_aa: CASSLVHRDPRGYTF; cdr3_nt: TGTGCCAGCAGCTTGGTCCACAGGGACCCGCGTGGCTACACCTTC
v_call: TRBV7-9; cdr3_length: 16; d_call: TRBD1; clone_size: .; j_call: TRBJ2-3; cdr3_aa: CASSKGTGRSTDTQYF; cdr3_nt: TGTGCCAGCAGCAAAGGGACAGGCCGAAGCACAGATACGCAGTATTTT
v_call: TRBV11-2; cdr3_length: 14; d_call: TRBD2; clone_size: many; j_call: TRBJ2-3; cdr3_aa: CASSPGTTTDTQYF; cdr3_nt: TGTGCCAGCAGCCCAGGGACTACTACAGATACGCAGTATTTT
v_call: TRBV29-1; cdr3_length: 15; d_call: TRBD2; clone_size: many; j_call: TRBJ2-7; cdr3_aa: CSVAATSGITYEQYF; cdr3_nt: TGCAGCGTTGCGGCCACTAGCGGGATTACCTACGAGCAGTACTTC
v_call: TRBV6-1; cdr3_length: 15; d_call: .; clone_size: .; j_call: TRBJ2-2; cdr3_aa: CASSAGTPGTGELFF; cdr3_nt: TGTGCCAGCAGTGCCGGGACGCCGGGCACCGGGGAGCTGTTTTTT
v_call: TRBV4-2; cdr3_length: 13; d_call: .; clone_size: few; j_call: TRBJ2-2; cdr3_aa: CASSQGNTGELFF; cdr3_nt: TGTGCCAGCAGCCAAGGAAACACCGGGGAGCTGTTTTTT
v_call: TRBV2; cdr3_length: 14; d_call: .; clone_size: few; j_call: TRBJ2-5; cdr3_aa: CASTRMGGQETQYF; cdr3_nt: TGTGCCAGCACCCGGATGGGTGGGCAAGAGACCCAGTACTTC
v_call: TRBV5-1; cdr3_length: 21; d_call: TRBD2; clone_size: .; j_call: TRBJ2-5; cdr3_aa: CASSLKRLAGGRSPNQETQYF; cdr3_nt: TGCGCCAGCAGCTTGAAAAGACTAGCGGGGGGCCGGAGTCCAAATCAAGAGACCCAGTACTTC
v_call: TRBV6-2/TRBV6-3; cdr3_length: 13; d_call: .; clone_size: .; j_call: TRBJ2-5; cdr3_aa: CASTRQVLETQYF; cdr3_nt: TGTGCCAGCACCCGCCAGGTGTTGGAGACCCAGTACTTC
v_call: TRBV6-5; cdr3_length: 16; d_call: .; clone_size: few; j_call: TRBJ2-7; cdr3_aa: CASSYGGTSFSYEQYF; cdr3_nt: TGTGCCAGCAGTTACGGCGGGACAAGTTTTTCCTACGAGCAGTACTTC
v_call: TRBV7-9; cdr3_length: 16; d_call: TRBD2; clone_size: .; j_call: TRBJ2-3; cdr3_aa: CASSASLAEPTDTQYF; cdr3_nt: TGTGCCAGCAGCGCCTCGCTAGCGGAGCCCACAGATACGCAGTATTTT
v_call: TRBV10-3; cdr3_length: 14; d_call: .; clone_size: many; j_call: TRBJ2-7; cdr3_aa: CAISERGGPYEQYF; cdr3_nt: TGTGCCATCAGTGAAAGGGGGGGTCCCTACGAGCAGTACTTC
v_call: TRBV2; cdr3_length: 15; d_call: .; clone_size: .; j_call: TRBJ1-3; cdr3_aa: CASNQGKTSGNTIYF; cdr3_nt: TGTGCCAGCAATCAGGGGAAGACGTCTGGAAACACCATATATTTT
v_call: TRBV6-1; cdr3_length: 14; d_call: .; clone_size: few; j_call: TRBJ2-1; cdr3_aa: CASSKLSSYNEQFF; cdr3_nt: TGTGCCAGCAGTAAACTGAGCTCCTACAATGAGCAGTTCTTC
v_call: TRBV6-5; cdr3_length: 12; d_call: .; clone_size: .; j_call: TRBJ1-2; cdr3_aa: CASSFERGGYTF; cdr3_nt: TGTGCCAGCAGTTTCGAACGAGGTGGCTACACCTTC
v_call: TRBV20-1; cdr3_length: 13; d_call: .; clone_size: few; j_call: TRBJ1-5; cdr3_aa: CSARDSGNQPQHF; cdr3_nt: TGCAGTGCCCGGGATTCTGGCAATCAGCCCCAGCATTTT
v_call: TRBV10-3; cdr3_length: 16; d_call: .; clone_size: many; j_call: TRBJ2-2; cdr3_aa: CAIMASYPANTGELFF; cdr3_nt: TGTGCCATCATGGCTTCATACCCCGCGAACACCGGGGAGCTGTTTTTT
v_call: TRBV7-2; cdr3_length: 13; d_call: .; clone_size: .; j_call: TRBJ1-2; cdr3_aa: CASNRHTEHGYTF; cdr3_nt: TGTGCCAGCAACCGACATACCGAGCATGGCTACACCTTC
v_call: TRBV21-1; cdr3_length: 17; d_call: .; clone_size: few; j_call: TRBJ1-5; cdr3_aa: CASSKEQGILSNQPQHF; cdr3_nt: TGTGCCAGCAGCAAAGAGCAGGGTATCCTTAGCAATCAGCCCCAGCATTTT
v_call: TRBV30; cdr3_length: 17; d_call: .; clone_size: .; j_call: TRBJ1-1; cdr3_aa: CAWSVLRQAEKNTEAFF; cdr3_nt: TGTGCCTGGAGTGTACTTCGCCAAGCCGAAAAGAACACTGAAGCTTTCTTT
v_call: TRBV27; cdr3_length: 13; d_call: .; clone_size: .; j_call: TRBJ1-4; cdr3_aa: CASSLWHEEKLFF; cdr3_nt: TGTGCCAGCAGTTTATGGCATGAAGAAAAACTGTTTTTT
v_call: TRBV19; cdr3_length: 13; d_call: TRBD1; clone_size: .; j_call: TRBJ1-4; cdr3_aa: CASLRGPNEKLFF; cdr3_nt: TGTGCCAGCCTCAGGGGGCCTAATGAAAAACTGTTTTTT
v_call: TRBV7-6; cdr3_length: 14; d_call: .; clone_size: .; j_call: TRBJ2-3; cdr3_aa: CASSPRSSTDTQYF; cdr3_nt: TGTGCCAGCAGCCCCCGTTCTAGCACAGATACGCAGTATTTT
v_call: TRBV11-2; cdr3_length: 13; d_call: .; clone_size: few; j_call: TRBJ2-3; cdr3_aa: CASSLVNTDTQYF; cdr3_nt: TGTGCCAGCAGCTTAGTCAACACAGATACGCAGTATTTT
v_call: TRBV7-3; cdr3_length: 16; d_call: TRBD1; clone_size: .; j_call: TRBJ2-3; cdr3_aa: CASSPTGTGGTDTQYF; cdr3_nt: TGTGCCAGCAGCCCCACCGGGACAGGGGGCACAGATACGCAGTATTTT